This paragraph reports one TCR beta chain. The CDR3 sequence is 11 residues long. Germline CDR1 is SQVTM and CDR2 is ANQGSEA. The V end was cut by 8 bases, the J end by 5 bases, with 12 bases between. TCRdb keeps only in-frame clones here, not all; method: immunoSEQ multiplex PCR. Of 200,000 or so clones listed, 65% to 85% are singletons. This sample is drawn from a study of blood T cell repertoires in COVID-19. Study-wide background: COVID-19 samples from acute and convalescent phases originated in the United States, Italy and Spain. The analysed material was cDNA or gDNA that came from T cells, B-cell-depleted T cells, or PBMCs.

The sequencing sample was made of peripheral blood. The genes are TRBV29-1 and TRBJ2-5; D is perhaps TRBD1 (6 bases). This clonotype was sampled from a man between 60 and 75 years old with active or convalescent COVID-19. CDR3 loop: CSLVQGETQYF. The CDR3 bases are TGCAGCCTCGTCCAGGGGGAGACCCAGTACTTC.